This T cell receptor beta chain was captured by sequencing in a study of cytomegalovirus exposure and HLA in healthy donors. The study, taken as a whole, reports: With high specificity and sensitivity, the classifier reportedly diagnosed cytomegalovirus status.

The V gene's germline CDR1 is SGHDT and CDR2 YYEEEE. This CDR3 is built from 14 residues. V was shortened by 4 bases and J by 8 bases, with 18 bases between the two germline ends. A word on this clone: What it binds is not known.

Both 60 Vbeta primers and 13 Jbeta primers went into the PCR. Only in-frame clones appear in the TCRdb table, and some are missing; sequencing was by immunoSEQ multiplex PCR. The sample has around 120,000 clones; about four fifths are singletons. The sample taken for sequencing was PBMCs. The chain carries TRBV5-6 and TRBJ1-1; D possibly corresponds to TRBD1 (6 bases). The receptor was isolated from a woman aged 45 to 65 in good health and CMV-seropositive. The CDR3 region is CASSLEEGRGEAFF. The CDR3 DNA is TGTGCCAGCAGCCTCGAGGAAGGAAGGGGGGAAGCTTTCTTT.